The entry below describes one T cell receptor beta chain. Its antigen remains unknown. The CDR3 consists of 15 residues. After removal of 4 bases from V and 2 bases from J, the junction contained 6 bases not matched to a gene. Looked up from germline, CDR1 is KGHSH and CDR2 is LQKENI. The data derive from a study of identical twins. Study findings and constraints: Conclusions rested on cross-sectional statistics rather than following the same donors.

TCRdb called the 5' RACE reads again in MiXCR, with one record for every CDR3 protein. The table has fewer than 650,000 distinct CDR3 sequences, less than 9% seen once. This same sample was also taken into another study, of yellow fever vaccine responses in identical twins.

The receptor comes from a woman between 18 and 30 years old in good health. The sample consisted of PBMCs. The V call is TRBV18, the J call TRBJ2-3; 7 bases agree with TRBD1. The CDR3 nucleotides read TGTGCCAGCTCACGATCCGGGACAGTCACAGATACGCAGTATTTT. Translated: CASSRSGTVTDTQYF.